A selection of T cell receptor beta chains follows, all from one sample in a study of graft-versus-host responses after intestinal transplantation. Sequencing was performed with immunoSEQ multiplex PCR; in TCRdb, only in-frame clones are kept and a portion is missing. The sample lists around 19,000 clones, 40% to 50% occurring once. The sequencing here drew on alloreactive CD4+ T cells from a mixed lymphocyte reaction culture, taken before intestinal transplant. The origin of the receptors is a human patient who received an intestinal transplant. The CDR3 runs from the conserved cysteine through the conserved F or W. A D gene is named only where the DNA matches it firmly. Clone size, where shown, is once, few, many, or a class for clones that have expanded.

clone_size,v_call,j_call,d_call,cdr3_nt,cdr3_aa
NA,TRBV6-5,TRBJ1-4,NA,TGTGCCAGCAGTTACTCACCGGAGGGGCCCCTTCTGTTTTTT,CASSYSPEGPLLFF
NA,TRBV10-3,TRBJ1-5,NA,TGTGCCATCAGTGAGAGAGGGAGGGGGGATCAGCCCCAGCATTTT,CAISERGRGDQPQHF
NA,TRBV6-1,TRBJ1-5,TRBD1,TGTGCCAGCATCCAAACCACAGGGGGCTATCAGCCCCAGCATTTT,CASIQTTGGYQPQHF
NA,TRBV11-2,TRBJ2-7,NA,TGTGCCAGCAGCTTAGATCGGGTCGGGGGCTACGAGCAGTACTTC,CASSLDRVGGYEQYF
NA,TRBV6-5,TRBJ2-3,NA,TGTGCCAGCAGTTCCGACGCGGCTGTGGATACGCAGTATTTT,CASSSDAAVDTQYF
few,TRBV6-5,TRBJ1-2,NA,TGTGCCAGCAGTTACTCGAGTACCAGGTGGGCCTATGGCTACACCTTC,CASSYSSTRWAYGYTF
few,TRBV5-1,TRBJ1-3,NA,TGCGCCAGCAGCTTGGCCAGCTCTGGAAACACCATATATTTT,CASSLASSGNTIYF
NA,TRBV6-5,TRBJ1-5,TRBD1,TGTGCCAGCAGCCCCGGGACAGCGGATCAGCCCCAGCATTTT,CASSPGTADQPQHF
NA,TRBV21-1,TRBJ2-1,NA,TGTGCCAGCAGCAAGCCGGGAGGGGATGAGCAGTTCTTC,CASSKPGGDEQFF
NA,TRBV2,TRBJ2-7,TRBD1,TGTGCCAGCAGTAACCGGGACAGGGGGGTCTACGAGCAGTACTTC,CASSNRDRGVYEQYF
NA,TRBV18,TRBJ2-1,NA,TGTGCCAGCTCAGGGACACTGAGCTCCTACAATGAGCAGTTCTTC,CASSGTLSSYNEQFF
NA,TRBV12-5,TRBJ1-6,TRBD1,TGTGCTAGTGGTTTGCCCGACAGGGGAGATTCACCCCTCCACTTT,CASGLPDRGDSPLHF
NA,TRBV2,TRBJ1-2,NA,TGTGCCAGCAGTGTCGGGGTCTATGGCTACACCTTC,CASSVGVYGYTF
NA,TRBV19,TRBJ2-5,TRBD2,TGTGCCAGTAGTTTCGCTAGCGGGGGACAAGAGACCCAGTACTTC,CASSFASGGQETQYF
few,TRBV5-1,TRBJ2-5,TRBD2,TGCGCCAGCAGCTCGGGGGGACTAGCGGGGGCCCAAGAGACCCAGTACTTC,CASSSGGLAGAQETQYF
few,TRBV9,TRBJ2-5,TRBD2,TGTGCCAGCAGCGTAGTAGCGGGGGTTGAGACCCAGTACTTC,CASSVVAGVETQYF
NA,TRBV27,TRBJ1-2,TRBD1,TGTGCCAGCAGTTTATGGGGACAGGGGGTGACGGGCTACACCTTC,CASSLWGQGVTGYTF
few,TRBV5-1,TRBJ2-5,TRBD2,TGCGCCAGCAGCTTGGGACTAGCGGGGGGGCAAGAGACCCAGTACTTC,CASSLGLAGGQETQYF
NA,TRBV9,TRBJ2-7,NA,TGTGCCAGCAGCTTAGAGGACAGAACCTACGAGCAGTACTTC,CASSLEDRTYEQYF
NA,TRBV5-1,TRBJ1-2,TRBD1,TGCGCCAGCAGCAAGGACAGGGATGGCTACACCTTC,CASSKDRDGYTF
few,TRBV28,TRBJ2-7,TRBD2,TGTGCCAGCAGTTTTTGGGGGGGGAGCGACGAGCAGTACTTC,CASSFWGGSDEQYF
NA,TRBV5-1,TRBJ1-6,NA,TGCGCCAGCAGCTTGGCCGGGGATTCACCCCTCCACTTT,CASSLAGDSPLHF
few,TRBV5-8,TRBJ1-4,NA,TGTGCCAGCAGCCCCCCCCGGCAGGGGACTGAAAAACTGTTTTTT,CASSPPRQGTEKLFF
few,TRBV5-1,TRBJ1-6,TRBD1,TGCGCCAGCAGGGGACAGGGGATGGGCATTTCACCCCTCCACTTT,CASRGQGMGISPLHF
NA,TRBV27,TRBJ2-7,TRBD2,TGTGCCAGCAGTTTCTCCCGGGCCCGGGGGGGGTCCTACGAGCAGTACTTC,CASSFSRARGGSYEQYF
NA,TRBV25-1,TRBJ2-5,TRBD2,TGTGCCAGCAGTGGAACTACTAGCGGGGGCTACCAAGAGACCCAGTACTTC,CASSGTTSGGYQETQYF
NA,TRBV18,TRBJ2-2,NA,TGTGCCAGCTCCCCCCGCCGGGCCGGGGAGCTGTTTTTT,CASSPRRAGELFF
few,TRBV5-1,TRBJ1-1,NA,TGCGCCAGCAGCTCCGACATCAGGAACACTGAAGCTTTCTTT,CASSSDIRNTEAFF
few,TRBV14,TRBJ1-2,NA,TGTGCCAGCAGCCAAGGATTTTTCTCAGGGAGGAGGGATGGCTACACCTTC,CASSQGFFSGRRDGYTF
NA,TRBV11-2,TRBJ2-7,TRBD2,TGTGCCAGCAGCTCGGGACTAGACTCCTACGAGCAGTACTTC,CASSSGLDSYEQYF
NA,TRBV7-7,TRBJ2-3,NA,TGTGCTAGCAGCTACTCCCGGGGAGATACGCAGTATTTT,CASSYSRGDTQYF
few,TRBV7-9,TRBJ1-1,NA,TGTGCCAGCAGCTTATCCTCGACTGAAGCTTTCTTT,CASSLSSTEAFF
NA,TRBV5-1,TRBJ2-3,TRBD1,TGCGCCAGCAGCTCCGGGACAGGGCCAAGATCGCAGTATTTT,CASSSGTGPRSQYF
NA,TRBV7-6,TRBJ2-2,NA,TGTGCCAGCAGCTTTTTGGGGGGGCCCGACACCGGGGAGCTGTTTTTT,CASSFLGGPDTGELFF
few,TRBV18,TRBJ1-1,TRBD1,TGTGCCAGCTCACCGGACAGGGTTTGGACTGAAGCTTTCTTT,CASSPDRVWTEAFF
NA,TRBV6-1,TRBJ1-1,NA,TGTGCCAGCAGTGAATATCGGGGAGGGACTGAAGCTTTCTTT,CASSEYRGGTEAFF
NA,TRBV9,TRBJ2-2,TRBD2,TGTGCCAGCAGGAAAACTAGCGGGGGCGGGGAGCTGTTTTTT,CASRKTSGGGELFF
NA,TRBV6-6,TRBJ2-5,TRBD2,TGTGCCAGCAGTCATCCGGGACTAGCGGGGGGAGAGACCCAGTACTTC,CASSHPGLAGGETQYF
NA,TRBV12-5,TRBJ2-5,TRBD1,TGTGCTAGTGGCCCGGGACAGCACCAAGAGACCCAGTACTTC,CASGPGQHQETQYF
NA,TRBV10-3,TRBJ2-7,NA,TGTGCCATCCGGGGTCAGGACCGATCCTACGAGCAGTACTTC,CAIRGQDRSYEQYF
NA,TRBV2,TRBJ1-1,NA,TGTGCCAGCAGTAACGACAGGAACACTGAAGCTTTCTTT,CASSNDRNTEAFF
medium-sized,TRBV18,TRBJ1-2,NA,TGTGCCAGCTCACCACGGTCAGGGGAAGGCTACACCTTC,CASSPRSGEGYTF
NA,TRBV2,TRBJ2-2,TRBD2,TGTGCCAGCAGTGAAGCTAGCGGGGCCGGGGAGCTGTTTTTT,CASSEASGAGELFF
NA,TRBV7-3,TRBJ2-1,TRBD2,TGTGCCAGCAGCTTATGGGCTAGCGGAGGCGAGCAGTTCTTC,CASSLWASGGEQFF
few,TRBV7-6,TRBJ1-5,NA,TGTGCCAGCAGCTTAGTAATCCCCCCCTATAGCAATCAGCCCCAGCATTTT,CASSLVIPPYSNQPQHF
NA,TRBV6-6,TRBJ2-5,NA,TGTGCCAGCAGTTTGCAGCGGGTAATGGGGACCCAGTACTTC,CASSLQRVMGTQYF
NA,TRBV27,TRBJ2-3,TRBD1,TGTGCCAGCAGTTTAGTGGGACAGGGCCCAGGCACAGATACGCAGTATTTT,CASSLVGQGPGTDTQYF